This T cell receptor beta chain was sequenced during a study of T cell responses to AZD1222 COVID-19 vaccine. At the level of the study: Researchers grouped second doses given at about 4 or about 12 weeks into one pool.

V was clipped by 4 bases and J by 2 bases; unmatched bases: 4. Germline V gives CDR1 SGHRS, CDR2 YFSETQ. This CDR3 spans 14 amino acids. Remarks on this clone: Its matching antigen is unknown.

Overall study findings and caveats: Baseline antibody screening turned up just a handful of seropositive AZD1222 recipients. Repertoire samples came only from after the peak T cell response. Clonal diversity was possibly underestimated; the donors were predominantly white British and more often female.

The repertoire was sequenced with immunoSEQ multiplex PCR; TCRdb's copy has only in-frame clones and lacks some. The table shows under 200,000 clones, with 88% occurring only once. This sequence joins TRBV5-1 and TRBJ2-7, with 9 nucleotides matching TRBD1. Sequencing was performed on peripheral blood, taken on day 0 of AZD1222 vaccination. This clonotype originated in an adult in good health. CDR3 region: CASSRTGVAYEQYF. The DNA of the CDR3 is TGCGCCAGCAGCAGGACAGGGGTGGCCTACGAGCAGTACTTC. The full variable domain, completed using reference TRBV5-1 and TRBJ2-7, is KAGVTQTPRYLIKTRGQQVTLSCSPISGHRSVSWYQQTPGQGLQFLFEYFSETQRNKGNFPGRFSGRQFSNSRSEMNVSTLELGDSALYLCASSRTGVAYEQYFGPGTRLTVT.